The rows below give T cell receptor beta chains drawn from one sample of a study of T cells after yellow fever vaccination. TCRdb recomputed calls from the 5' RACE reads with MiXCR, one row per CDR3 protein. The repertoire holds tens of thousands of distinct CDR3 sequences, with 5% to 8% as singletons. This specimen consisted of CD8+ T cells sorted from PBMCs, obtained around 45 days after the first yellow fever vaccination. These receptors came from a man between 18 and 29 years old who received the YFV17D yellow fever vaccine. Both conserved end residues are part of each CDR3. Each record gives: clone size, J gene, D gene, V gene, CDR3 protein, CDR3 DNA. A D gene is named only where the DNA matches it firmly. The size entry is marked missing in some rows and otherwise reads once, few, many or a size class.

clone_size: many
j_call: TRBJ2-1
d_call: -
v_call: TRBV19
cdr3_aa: CASSTGARNEQFF
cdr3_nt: TGTGCCAGTAGTACTGGGGCTCGGAATGAGCAGTTCTTC

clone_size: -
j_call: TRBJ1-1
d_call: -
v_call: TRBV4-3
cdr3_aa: CASSQGRDGNTEAFF
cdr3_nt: TGCGCCAGCAGCCAAGGCAGGGACGGAAACACTGAAGCTTTCTTT

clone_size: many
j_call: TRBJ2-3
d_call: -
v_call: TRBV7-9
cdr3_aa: CASTDATDTQYF
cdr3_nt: TGTGCCAGCACGGACGCCACAGATACGCAGTATTTT

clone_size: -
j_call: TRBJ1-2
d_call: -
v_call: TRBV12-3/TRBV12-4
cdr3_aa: CASSFFLLPLYGYTF
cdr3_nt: TGTGCCAGCAGTTTCTTCTTGCTCCCTCTATATGGCTACACCTTC

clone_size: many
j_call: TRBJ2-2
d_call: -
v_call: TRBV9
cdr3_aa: CASSDGYSGELFF
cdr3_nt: TGTGCCAGCAGCGACGGGTATTCCGGGGAGCTGTTTTTT

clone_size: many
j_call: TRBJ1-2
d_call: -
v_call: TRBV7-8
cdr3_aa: CASSLARGNYGYTF
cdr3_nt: TGTGCCAGCAGCTTAGCGAGGGGGAACTATGGCTACACCTTC

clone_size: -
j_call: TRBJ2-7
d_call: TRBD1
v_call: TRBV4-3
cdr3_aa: CASSQEPRDRVGAYEQYF
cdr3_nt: TGCGCCAGCAGCCAAGAGCCCCGGGACAGGGTCGGCGCCTACGAGCAGTACTTC

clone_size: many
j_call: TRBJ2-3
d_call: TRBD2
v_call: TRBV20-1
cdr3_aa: CSARGGTSPVTDTQYF
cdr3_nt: TGCAGTGCTAGAGGGGGGACTAGTCCTGTCACAGATACGCAGTATTTT

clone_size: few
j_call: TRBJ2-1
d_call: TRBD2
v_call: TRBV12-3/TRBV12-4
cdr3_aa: CASSPGGPYNEQFF
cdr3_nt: TGTGCCAGCAGCCCGGGGGGGCCCTACAATGAGCAGTTCTTC

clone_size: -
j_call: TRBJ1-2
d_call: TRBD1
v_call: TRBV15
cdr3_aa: CATSRDPDRGLGYTF
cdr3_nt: TGTGCCACCAGCAGAGATCCGGACAGGGGTTTGGGCTACACCTTC

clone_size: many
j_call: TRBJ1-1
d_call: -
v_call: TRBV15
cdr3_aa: CATRRTENTEAFF
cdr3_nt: TGTGCCACCAGACGGACAGAGAACACTGAAGCTTTCTTT

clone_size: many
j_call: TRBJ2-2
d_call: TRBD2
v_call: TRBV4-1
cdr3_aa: CASSQVAGGTGELFF
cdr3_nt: TGCGCCAGCAGCCAAGTGGCGGGGGGGACCGGGGAGCTGTTTTTT

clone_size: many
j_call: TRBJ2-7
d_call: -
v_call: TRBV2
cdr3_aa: CASTPGYEQYF
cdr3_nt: TGTGCCAGCACTCCAGGTTACGAGCAGTACTTC

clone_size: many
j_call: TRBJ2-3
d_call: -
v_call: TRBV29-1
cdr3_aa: CSVGGTSSTYTDTQYF
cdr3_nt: TGCAGCGTCGGGGGTACCTCGTCCACTTACACAGATACGCAGTATTTT

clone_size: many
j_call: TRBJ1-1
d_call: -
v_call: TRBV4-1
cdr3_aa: CASSQVGGPGEAFF
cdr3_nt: TGCGCCAGCAGCCAAGTCGGGGGCCCCGGGGAAGCTTTCTTT

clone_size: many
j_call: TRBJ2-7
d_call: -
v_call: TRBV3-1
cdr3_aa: CASSQDTYEQYF
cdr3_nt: TGTGCCAGCAGCCAAGACACCTACGAGCAGTACTTC

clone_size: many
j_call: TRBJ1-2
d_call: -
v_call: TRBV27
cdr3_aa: CASSPFQGTNYGYTF
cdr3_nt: TGTGCCAGCAGTCCTTTCCAGGGGACGAACTATGGCTACACCTTC

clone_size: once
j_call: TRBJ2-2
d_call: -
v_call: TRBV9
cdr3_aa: CASSVGDLPGELFF
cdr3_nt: TGTGCCAGCAGCGTTGGGGATCTACCCGGGGAGCTGTTTTTT

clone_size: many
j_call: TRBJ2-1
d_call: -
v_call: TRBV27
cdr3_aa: CASSPLTSSFYNEQFF
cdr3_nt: TGTGCCAGCAGTCCCCTTACTAGCAGCTTTTACAATGAGCAGTTCTTC

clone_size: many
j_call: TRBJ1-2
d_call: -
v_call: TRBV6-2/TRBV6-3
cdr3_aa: CASSYGQNYGYTF
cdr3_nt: TGTGCCAGCAGTTACGGGCAGAACTATGGCTACACCTTC

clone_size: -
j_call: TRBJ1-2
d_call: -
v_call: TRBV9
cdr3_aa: CASSVASPAGADYGYTF
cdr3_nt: TGTGCCAGCAGCGTAGCTTCCCCAGCGGGGGCCGACTATGGCTACACCTTC

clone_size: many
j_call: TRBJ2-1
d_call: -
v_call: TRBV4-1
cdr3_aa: CASSLQGYNEQFF
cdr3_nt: TGCGCCAGCAGCCTACAGGGTTACAATGAGCAGTTCTTC

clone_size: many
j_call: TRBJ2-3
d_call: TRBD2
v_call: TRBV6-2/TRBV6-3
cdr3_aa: CASSYPRTSGRTDTQYF
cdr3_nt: TGTGCCAGCAGTTACCCCAGGACTAGCGGGCGTACAGATACGCAGTATTTT

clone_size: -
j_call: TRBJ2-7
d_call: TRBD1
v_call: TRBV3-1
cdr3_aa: CASSHTGQSYEQYF
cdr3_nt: TGTGCCAGCAGCCATACGGGACAGAGCTACGAGCAGTACTTC

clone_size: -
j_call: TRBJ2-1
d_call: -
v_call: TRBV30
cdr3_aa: CAWEPRVNEQFF
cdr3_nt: TGTGCCTGGGAGCCGCGTGTGAATGAGCAGTTCTTC

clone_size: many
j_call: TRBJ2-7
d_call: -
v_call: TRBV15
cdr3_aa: CATSRPQGKEYEQYF
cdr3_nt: TGTGCCACCAGCAGACCCCAGGGAAAGGAGTACGAGCAGTACTTC

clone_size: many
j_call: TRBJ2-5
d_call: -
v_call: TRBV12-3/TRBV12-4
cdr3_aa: CASSLGGKAAGLRETQYF
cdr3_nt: TGTGCCAGCAGTTTAGGGGGCAAGGCAGCGGGCCTTAGAGAGACCCAGTACTTC

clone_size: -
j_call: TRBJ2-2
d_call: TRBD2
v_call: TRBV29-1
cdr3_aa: CSVEAGRGNTGELFF
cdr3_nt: TGCAGCGTTGAGGCGGGGAGGGGGAACACCGGGGAGCTGTTTTTT

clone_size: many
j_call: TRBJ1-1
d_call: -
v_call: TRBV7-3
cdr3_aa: CASSPGGGYTEAFF
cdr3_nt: TGTGCCAGCAGCCCCGGTGGGGGATACACTGAAGCTTTCTTT

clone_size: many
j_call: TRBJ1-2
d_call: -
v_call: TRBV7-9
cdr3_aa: CASSLGSRNYGYTF
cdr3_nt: TGTGCCAGCAGCTTAGGCAGCCGGAACTATGGCTACACCTTC

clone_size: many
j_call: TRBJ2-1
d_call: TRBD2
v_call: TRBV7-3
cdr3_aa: CASSLHFGEGEQFF
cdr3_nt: TGTGCCAGCAGCTTACACTTTGGGGAGGGTGAGCAGTTCTTC

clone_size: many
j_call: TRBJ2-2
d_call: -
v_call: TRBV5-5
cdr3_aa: CASGGTAGPTGELFF
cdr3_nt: TGTGCCAGCGGAGGGACGGCAGGCCCCACCGGGGAGCTGTTTTTT

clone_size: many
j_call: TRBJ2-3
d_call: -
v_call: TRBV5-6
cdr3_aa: CASSISAPTLTDTQYF
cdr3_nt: TGTGCCAGCAGCATCTCAGCGCCCACCCTCACAGATACGCAGTATTTT

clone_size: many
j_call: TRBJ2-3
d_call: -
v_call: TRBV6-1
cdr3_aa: CASSEMGDTQYF
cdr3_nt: TGTGCCAGCAGTGAAATGGGAGATACGCAGTATTTT

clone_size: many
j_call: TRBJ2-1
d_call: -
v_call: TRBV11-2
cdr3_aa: CASSSGGRTPYNEQFF
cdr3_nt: TGTGCCAGCAGCTCCGGCGGACGGACCCCCTACAATGAGCAGTTCTTC

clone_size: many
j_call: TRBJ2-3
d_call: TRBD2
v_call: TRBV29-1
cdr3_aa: CSVETPAGSLLDTQYF
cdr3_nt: TGCAGCGTTGAAACCCCAGCGGGGAGCCTCTTAGATACGCAGTATTTT

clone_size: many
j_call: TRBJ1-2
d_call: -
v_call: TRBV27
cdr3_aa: CASSLSSRGGYTF
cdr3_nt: TGTGCCAGCAGTTTATCTTCCAGGGGTGGCTACACCTTC